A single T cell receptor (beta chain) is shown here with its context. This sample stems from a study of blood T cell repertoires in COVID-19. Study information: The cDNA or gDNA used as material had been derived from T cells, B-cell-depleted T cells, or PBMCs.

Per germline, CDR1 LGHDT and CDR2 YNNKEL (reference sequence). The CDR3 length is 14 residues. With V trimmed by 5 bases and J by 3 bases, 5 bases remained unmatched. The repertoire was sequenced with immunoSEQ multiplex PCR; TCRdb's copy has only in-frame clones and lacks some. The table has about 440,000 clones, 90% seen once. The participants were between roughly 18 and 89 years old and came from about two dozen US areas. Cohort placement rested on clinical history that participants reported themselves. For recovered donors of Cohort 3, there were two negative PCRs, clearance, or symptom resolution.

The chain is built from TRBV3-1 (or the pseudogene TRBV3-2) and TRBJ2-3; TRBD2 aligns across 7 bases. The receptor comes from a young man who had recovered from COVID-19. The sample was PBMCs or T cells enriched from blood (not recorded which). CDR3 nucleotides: TGTGCCAGCAGCTCCCGGGAGGCGACAGATACGCAGTATTTT. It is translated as CASSSREATDTQYF.